This T cell receptor (beta chain) came from a study of radiotherapy plus CTLA-4 blockade in lung cancer. Study context: Objective responses were documented in 15% to 20% of patients, with disease control in about 28%.

The CDR3 loop spans 13 amino acids. Germline CDR1 is SSHAT and CDR2 is FNYEAQ (reference sequence). The study treated chemo-refractory metastatic non-small-cell lung cancer patients with focal radiation plus ipilimumab CTLA-4 blockade. Clones were read by immunoSEQ multiplex PCR, and TCRdb kept only the in-frame ones, dropping some. Counted here are tens of thousands of clones, approximately 77% occurring once; the ten biggest clones make up roughly 3%. Study-wide results and limits: According to reports, early shifts in blood T cell clones, alongside interferon-beta, forecast response most accurately. Expansion of tumor-derived TCR clones was observed in blood after radiotherapy plus ipilimumab.

In the case of this clone: Its cognate antigen is unknown. The junction and the germline gene differ at one end; a read error may be behind it.

The chain recombines TRBV7-7 with TRBJ1-5, with no clear D. The sample here was peripheral blood, taken from a patient treated with radiotherapy plus ipilimumab. This TCR was sampled from a human donor with non-small cell lung cancer whose response to radiotherapy plus ipilimumab could not be evaluated. The CDR3 nucleotides are TGTGCTAGCAGCTTAGCTTCAGTTCAGCCCCAGCATTTT. This codes for CASSLASVQPQHF.